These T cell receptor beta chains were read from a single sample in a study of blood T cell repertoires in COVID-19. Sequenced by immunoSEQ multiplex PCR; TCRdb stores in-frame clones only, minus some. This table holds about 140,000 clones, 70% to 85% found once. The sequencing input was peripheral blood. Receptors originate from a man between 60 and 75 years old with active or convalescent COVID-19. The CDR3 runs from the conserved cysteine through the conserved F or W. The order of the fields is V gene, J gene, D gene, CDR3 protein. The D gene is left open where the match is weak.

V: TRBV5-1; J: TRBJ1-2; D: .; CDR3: CASGEGRRGRDYGYTF
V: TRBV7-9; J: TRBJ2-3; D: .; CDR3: CASSTDSALLTDTQYF
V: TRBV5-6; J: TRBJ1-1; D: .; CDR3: CASSLVMAVEAFF
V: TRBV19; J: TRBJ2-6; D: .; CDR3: CASSPSGRVSGANVLTF
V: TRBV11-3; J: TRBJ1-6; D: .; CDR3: CASSLDPSPALHF
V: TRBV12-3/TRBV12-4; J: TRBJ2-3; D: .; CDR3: CASSLLSTDTQYF
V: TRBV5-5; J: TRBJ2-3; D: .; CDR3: CASSFSSDTQYF
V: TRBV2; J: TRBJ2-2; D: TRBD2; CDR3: CASSGTSGRTGGELFF
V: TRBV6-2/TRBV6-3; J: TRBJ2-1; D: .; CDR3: CASSYEGSGPGNEQFF
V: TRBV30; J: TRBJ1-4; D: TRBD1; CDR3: CAWSRDRDEKLFF
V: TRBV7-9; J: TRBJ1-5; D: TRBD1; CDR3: CASSLSGGQGPASNQPQHF
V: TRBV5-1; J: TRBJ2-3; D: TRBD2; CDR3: CASSLSGAGGADTQYF
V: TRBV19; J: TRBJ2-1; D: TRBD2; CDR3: CASRLSGNSYNEQFF
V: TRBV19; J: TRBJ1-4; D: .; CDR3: CASSIGRLSVGDEKLFF
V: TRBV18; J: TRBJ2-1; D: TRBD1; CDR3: CASSGDRGLRNEQFF
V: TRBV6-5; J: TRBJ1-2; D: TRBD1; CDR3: CASKGEGTGVGYTF
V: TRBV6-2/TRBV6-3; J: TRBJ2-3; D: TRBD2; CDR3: CASSYYAGGSTDTQYF
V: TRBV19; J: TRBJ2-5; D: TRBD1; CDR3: CASRRAGTGEQETQYF
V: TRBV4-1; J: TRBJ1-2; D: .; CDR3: CASSQVWIAAGGYGYTF
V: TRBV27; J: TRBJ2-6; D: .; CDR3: CASSLWQAGANVLTF
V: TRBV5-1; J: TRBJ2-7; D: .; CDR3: CASSNLRTYGSYEQYF
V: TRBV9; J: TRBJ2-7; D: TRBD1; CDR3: CASSATGTGLYEQYF
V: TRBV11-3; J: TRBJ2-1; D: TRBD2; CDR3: CASSLGLAGGPEGEQFF
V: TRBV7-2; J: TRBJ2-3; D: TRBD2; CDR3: CASSTQGLAADTQYF
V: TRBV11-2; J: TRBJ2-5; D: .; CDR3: CASSDRGSNIIETQYF
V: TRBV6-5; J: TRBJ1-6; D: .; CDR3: CASNYRSSYNSPLHF
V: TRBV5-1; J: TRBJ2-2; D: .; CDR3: CASRVTGLDTGELFF
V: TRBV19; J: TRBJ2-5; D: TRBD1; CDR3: CASSRDRGAETQYF
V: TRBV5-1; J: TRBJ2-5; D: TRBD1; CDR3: CASSSGTVNQETQYF
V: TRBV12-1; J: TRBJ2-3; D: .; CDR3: CASSPSGGGTDTQYF
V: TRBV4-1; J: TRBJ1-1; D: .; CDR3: CASSQPLQGRNTEAFF
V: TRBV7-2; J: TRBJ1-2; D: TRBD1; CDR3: CASRTGENYGYTF
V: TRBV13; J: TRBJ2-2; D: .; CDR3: CASSLESFGGEGNTGELFF
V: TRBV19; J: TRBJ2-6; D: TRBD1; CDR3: CASRQGPSGANVLTF
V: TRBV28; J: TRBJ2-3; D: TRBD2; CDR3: CASSLWPGTSGRDTDTQYF
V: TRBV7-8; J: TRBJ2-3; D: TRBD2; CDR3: CASSSIRLAGASTDTQYF
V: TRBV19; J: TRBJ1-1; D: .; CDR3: CASSNRENTEAFF
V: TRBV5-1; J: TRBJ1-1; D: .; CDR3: CASNSGTLNTEAFF
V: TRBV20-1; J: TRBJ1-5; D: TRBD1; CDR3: CSASGQGRNQPQHF
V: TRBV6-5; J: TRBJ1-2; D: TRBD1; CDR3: CASRGQGGVYGYTF
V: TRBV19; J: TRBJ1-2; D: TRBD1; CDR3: CASRGRDSTNYGYTF
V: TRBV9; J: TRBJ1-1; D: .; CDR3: CASSVLPFPGQRNTEAFF
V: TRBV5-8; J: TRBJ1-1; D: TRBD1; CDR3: CASSPGTEAFF
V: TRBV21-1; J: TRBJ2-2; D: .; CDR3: CASRKLAGGELFF
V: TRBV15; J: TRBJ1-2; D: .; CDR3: CATSSKGLLYGYTF
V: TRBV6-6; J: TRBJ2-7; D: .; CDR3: CASSPRRESAVSYEQYF
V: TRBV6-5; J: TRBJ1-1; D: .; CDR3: CASRRQGFPEAFF
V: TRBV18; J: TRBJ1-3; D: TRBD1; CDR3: CASSPNGQVSGNTIYF
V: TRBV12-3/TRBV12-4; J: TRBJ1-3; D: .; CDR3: CASSLLRGNTIYF
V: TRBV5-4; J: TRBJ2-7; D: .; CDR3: CASSLQGTYEQYF
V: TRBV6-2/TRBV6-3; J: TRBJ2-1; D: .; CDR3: CASSFTSYNEQFF
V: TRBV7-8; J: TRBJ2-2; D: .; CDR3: CASSLGGWTGELFF
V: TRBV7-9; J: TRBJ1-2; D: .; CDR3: CASTGGPYGYTF
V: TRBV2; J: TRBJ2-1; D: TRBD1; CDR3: CASRDRDRAYNEQFF
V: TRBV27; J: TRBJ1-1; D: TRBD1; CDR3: CASSLVSRGLINTEAFF
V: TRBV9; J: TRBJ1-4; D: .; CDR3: CASSLTSDEKLFF
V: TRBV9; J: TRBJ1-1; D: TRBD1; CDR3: CASSPRTGGGNTEAFF
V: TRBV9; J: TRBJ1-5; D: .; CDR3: CASSPGVHNQPQHF